This T cell receptor (beta chain) appears in the sequencing data of a study of radiotherapy plus CTLA-4 blockade in lung cancer. This CDR3 comprises 16 residues. The V end was cut by 6 bases, the J end by 7 bases, with 19 bases between. From germline, CDR1 is ENHRY and CDR2 SYGVKD. The method was immunoSEQ multiplex PCR; TCRdb's version includes in-frame clones alone and lacks a portion of them. In the table there are around 44,000 clones, roughly 90% of which are singletons. The TCR comes from a human donor with non-small cell lung cancer that progressed on radiotherapy plus ipilimumab. Some clones in this sample may be carry-over from other donors' samples. This specimen was peripheral blood, taken from a patient treated with radiotherapy plus ipilimumab. The gene calls are TRBV10-3 and TRBJ1-6; maybe TRBD1 (5 bases). The CDR3 reads CAISARGGAENSPLHF. The CDR3 bases are TGTGCCATCAGCGCTAGGGGAGGGGCTGAGAATTCACCCCTCCACTTT.